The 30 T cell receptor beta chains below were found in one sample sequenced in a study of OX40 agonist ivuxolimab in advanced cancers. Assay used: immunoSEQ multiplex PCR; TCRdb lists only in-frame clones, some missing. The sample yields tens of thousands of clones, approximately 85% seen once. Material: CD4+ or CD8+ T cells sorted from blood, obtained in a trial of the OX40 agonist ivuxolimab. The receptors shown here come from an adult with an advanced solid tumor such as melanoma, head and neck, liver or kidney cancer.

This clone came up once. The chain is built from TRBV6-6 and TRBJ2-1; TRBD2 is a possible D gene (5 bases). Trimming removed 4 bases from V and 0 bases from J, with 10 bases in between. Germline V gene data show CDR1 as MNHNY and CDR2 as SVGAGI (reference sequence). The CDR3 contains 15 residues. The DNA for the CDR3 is TGTGCCAGCAGTTTGGCGACTACCTCCTACAATGAGCAGTTCTTC. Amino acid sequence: CASSLATTSYNEQFF.

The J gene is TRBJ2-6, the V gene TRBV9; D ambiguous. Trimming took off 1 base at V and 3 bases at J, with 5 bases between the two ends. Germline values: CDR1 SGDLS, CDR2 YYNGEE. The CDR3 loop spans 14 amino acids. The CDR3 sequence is CASSVIDGANVLTF. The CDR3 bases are TGTGCCAGCAGCGTAATAGATGGGGCCAACGTCCTGACTTTC.

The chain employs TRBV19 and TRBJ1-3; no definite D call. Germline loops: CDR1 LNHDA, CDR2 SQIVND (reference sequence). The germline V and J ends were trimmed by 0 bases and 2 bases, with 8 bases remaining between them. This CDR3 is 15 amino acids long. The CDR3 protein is CASSIDRFTGNTIYF. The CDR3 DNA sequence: TGTGCCAGTAGTATAGACAGGTTCACTGGAAACACCATATATTTT.

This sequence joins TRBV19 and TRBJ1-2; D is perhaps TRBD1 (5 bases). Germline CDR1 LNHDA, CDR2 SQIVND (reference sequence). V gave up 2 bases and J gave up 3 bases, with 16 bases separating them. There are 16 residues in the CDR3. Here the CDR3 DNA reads TGTGCCAGTAGTATAAGGAGACAGATTGACCACTATGGCTACACCTTC. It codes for CASSIRRQIDHYGYTF.

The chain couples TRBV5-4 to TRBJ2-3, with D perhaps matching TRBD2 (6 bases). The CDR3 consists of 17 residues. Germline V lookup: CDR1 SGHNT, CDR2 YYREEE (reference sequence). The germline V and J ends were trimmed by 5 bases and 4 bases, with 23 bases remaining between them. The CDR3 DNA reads TGTGCCAGCAGAGAAGGCGGGGTTCTATCTACGGCAGATACGCAGTATTTT. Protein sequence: CASREGGVLSTADTQYF.

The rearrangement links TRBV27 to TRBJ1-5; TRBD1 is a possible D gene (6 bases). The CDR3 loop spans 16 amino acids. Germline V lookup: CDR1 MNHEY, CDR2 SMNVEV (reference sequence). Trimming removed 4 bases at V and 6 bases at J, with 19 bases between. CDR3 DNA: TGTGCCAGCAGTTCTCTCACACAGGGCCGCGGTCAGCCCCAGCATTTT. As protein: CASSSLTQGRGQPQHF.

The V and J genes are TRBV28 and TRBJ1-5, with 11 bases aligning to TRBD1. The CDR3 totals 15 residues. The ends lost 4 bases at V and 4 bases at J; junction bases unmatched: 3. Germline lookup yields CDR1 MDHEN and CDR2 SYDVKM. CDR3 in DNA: TGTGCCAGCAGTTCCGGACAGGGGGCTAATCAGCCCCAGCATTTT. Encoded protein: CASSSGQGANQPQHF.

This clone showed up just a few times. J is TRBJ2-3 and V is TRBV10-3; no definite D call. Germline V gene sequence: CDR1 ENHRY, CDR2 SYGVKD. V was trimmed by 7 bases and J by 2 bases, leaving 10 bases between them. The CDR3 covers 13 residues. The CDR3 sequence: CAITESATDTQYF. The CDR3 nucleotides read TGTGCCATCACAGAATCGGCCACAGATACGCAGTATTTT.

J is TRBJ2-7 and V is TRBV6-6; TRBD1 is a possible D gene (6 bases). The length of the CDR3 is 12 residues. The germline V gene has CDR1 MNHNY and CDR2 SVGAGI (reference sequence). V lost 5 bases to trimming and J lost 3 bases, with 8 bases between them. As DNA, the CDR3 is TGTGCCAGCAGTGCAGGGGTCTACGAGCAGTACTTC. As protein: CASSAGVYEQYF.

Here the CDR3 reads CASSSPGTGANYGYTF. CDR3 in DNA: TGTGCCAGCAGCTCCCCTGGGACAGGTGCTAACTATGGCTACACCTTC. The V and J genes are TRBV7-3 and TRBJ1-2; 8 bases agree with TRBD1. The CDR3 is made up of 16 amino acids. The V gene end was trimmed by 4 bases and the J gene end by 0 bases; junction bases not matched to a gene: 7. Germline V CDR1 and CDR2: SGHTA, FQGTGA.

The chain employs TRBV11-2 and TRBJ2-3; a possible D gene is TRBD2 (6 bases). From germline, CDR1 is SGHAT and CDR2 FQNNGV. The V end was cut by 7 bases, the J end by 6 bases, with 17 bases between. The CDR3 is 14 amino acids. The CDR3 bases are TGTGCCAGCAACACGAGACTAGAGCAGGATACGCAGTATTTT. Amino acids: CASNTRLEQDTQYF.

The CDR3: CASSLMTANYGYTF. DNA for the CDR3: TGTGCCAGCAGCTTAATGACAGCTAACTATGGCTACACCTTC. The chain employs TRBV11-2 and TRBJ1-2; D possibly corresponds to TRBD1 (5 bases). V dropped 2 bases and J dropped 0 bases, with 7 bases sitting between them. Germline V gene lookup returns CDR1 SGHAT and CDR2 FQNNGV. The CDR3 is 14 amino acids.

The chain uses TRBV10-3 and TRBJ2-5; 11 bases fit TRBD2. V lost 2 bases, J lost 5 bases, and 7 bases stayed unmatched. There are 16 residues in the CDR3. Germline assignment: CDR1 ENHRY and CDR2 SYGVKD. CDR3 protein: CAISETSGSGWETQYF. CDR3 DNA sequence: TGTGCCATCAGTGAGACTAGCGGGAGCGGGTGGGAGACCCAGTACTTC.

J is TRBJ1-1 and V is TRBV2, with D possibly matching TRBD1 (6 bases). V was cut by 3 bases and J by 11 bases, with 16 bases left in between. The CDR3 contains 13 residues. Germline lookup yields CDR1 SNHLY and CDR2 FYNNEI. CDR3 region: CASSEVTRGVAFF. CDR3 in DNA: TGTGCCAGCAGTGAGGTTACCAGGGGTGTCGCTTTCTTT.

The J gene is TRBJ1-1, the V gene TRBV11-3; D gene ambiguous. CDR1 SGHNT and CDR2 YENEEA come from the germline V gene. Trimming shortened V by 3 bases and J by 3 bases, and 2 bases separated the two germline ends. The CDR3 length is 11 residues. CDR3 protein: CASSFHTEAFF. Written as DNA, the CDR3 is TGTGCCAGCAGCTTTCACACTGAAGCTTTCTTT.

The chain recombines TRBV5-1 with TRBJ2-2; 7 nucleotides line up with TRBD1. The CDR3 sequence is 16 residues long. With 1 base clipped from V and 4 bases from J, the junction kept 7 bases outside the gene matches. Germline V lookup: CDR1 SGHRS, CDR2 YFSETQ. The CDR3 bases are TGCGCCAGCAGCTTGACGCAGGGGGTTGCCACCGGGGAGCTGTTTTTT. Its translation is CASSLTQGVATGELFF.

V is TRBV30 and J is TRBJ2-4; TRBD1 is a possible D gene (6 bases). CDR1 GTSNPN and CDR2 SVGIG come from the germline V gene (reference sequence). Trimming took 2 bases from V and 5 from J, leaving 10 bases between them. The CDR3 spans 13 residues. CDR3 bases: TGTGCCTGGAGTCCTCACAGGGAAAACATTCAGTACTTC. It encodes CAWSPHRENIQYF.

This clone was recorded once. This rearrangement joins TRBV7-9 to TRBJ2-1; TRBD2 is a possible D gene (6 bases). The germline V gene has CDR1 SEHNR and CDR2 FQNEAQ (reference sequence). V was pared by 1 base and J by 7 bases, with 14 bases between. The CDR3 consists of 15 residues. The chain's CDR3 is CASSLGVGGMNEQFF. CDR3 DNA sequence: TGTGCCAGCAGCTTAGGTGTGGGGGGAATGAATGAGCAGTTCTTC.

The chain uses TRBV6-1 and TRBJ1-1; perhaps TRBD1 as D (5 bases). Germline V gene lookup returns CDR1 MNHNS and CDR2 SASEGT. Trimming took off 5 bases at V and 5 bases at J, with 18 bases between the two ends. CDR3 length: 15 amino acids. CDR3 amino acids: CASSPMAGRMTEAFF. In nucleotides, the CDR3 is TGTGCCAGCAGTCCTATGGCAGGGCGCATGACTGAAGCTTTCTTT.

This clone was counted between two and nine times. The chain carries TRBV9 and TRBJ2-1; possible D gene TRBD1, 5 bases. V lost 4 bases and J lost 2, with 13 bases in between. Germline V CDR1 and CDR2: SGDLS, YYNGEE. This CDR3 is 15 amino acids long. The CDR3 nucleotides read TGTGCCAGCAGCCACCAGGGAAATACCTACAATGAGCAGTTCTTC. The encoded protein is CASSHQGNTYNEQFF.

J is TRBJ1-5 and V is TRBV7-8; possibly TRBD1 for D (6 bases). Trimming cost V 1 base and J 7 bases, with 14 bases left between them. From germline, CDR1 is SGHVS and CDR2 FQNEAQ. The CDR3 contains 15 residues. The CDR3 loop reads CASSLGGGGGQPQHF. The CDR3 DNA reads TGTGCCAGCAGCTTAGGTGGCGGGGGCGGCCAGCCCCAGCATTTT. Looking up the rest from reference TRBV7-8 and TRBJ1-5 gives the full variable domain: GAGVSQSPRYKVAKRGQDVALRCDPISGHVSLFWYQQALGQGPEFLTYFQNEAQLDKSGLPSDRFFAERPEGSVSTLKIQRTQQEDSAVYLCASSLGGGGGQPQHFGDGTRLSIL.

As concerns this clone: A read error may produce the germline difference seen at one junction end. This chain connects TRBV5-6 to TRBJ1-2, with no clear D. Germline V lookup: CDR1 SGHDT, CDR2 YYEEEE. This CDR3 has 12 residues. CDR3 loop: CAGSLRAEGYTF. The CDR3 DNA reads TGTGCCGGCAGCTTGAGGGCAGAAGGCTACACCTTC.

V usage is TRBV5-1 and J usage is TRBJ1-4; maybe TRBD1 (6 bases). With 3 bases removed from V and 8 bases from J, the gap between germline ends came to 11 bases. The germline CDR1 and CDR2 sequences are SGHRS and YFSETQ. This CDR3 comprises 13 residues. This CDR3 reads CASSSGGGEKLFF. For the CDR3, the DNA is TGCGCCAGCAGCTCTGGGGGCGGGGAAAAACTGTTTTTT.

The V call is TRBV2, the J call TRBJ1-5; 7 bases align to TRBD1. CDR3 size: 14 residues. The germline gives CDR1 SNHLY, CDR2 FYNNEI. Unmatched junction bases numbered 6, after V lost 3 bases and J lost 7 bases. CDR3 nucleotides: TGTGCCAGCAGTGATCTGACAGGGAAGCAGCCCCAGCATTTT. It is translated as CASSDLTGKQPQHF.

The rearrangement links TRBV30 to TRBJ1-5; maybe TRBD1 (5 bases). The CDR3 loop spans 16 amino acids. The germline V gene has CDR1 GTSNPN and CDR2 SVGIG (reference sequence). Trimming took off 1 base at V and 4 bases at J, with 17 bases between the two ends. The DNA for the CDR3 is TGTGCCTGGAGTGAAAGGGGACGGACCTTGAATCAGCCCCAGCATTTT. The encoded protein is CAWSERGRTLNQPQHF.

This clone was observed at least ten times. As DNA, the CDR3 is TGTGCCAGCAGTTTTCGGGGACTCCAAGGTGGCTACACCTTC. The encoded protein is CASSFRGLQGGYTF. The chain is built from TRBV27 and TRBJ1-2, with D perhaps TRBD1 (5 bases). Germline CDR1 reads MNHEY; CDR2 reads SMNVEV (reference sequence). The CDR3 is 14 amino acids. The V gene lost 3 bases and the J gene lost 7 bases, with 15 bases spanning the gap.

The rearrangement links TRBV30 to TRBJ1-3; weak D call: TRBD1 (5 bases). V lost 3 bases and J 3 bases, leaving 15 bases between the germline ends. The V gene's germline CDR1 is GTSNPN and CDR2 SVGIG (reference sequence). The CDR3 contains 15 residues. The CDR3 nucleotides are TGTGCCTGGAGGCAAGAGGGGAGGGGTGGAAACACCATATATTTT. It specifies CAWRQEGRGGNTIYF.

CDR3 bases: TGTGCTAGTGGTTTGGACGCCTATGGCTACACCTTC. Its translation is CASGLDAYGYTF. This chain uses TRBV12-5 with TRBJ1-2; D gene uncertain. Trimming removed 1 base at V and 4 bases at J, with 4 bases between. The CDR3 length is 12 residues. CDR1 LGHNT and CDR2 FRNRAP come from the germline V gene.

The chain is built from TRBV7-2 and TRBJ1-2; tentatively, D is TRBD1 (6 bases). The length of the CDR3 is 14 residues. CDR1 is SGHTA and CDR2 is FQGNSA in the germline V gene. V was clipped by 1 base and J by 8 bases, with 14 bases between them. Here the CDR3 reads CASSLDQGPRGYTF. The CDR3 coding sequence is TGTGCCAGCAGCTTAGATCAGGGGCCCCGAGGCTACACCTTC.

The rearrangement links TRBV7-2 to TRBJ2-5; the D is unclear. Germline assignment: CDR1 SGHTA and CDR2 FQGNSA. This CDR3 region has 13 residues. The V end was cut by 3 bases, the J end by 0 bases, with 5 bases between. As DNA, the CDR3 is TGTGCCAGCAGCTTCAAATACCAAGAGACCCAGTACTTC. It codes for CASSFKYQETQYF. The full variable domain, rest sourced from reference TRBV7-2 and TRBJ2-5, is GAGVSQSPSNKVTEKGKDVELRCDPISGHTALYWYRQSLGQGLEFLIYFQGNSAPDKSGLPSDRFSAERTGGSVSTLTIQRTQQEDSAVYLCASSFKYQETQYFGPGTRLLVL.